The next 28 T cell receptor beta chains were all read from a single sample in a study of T cell clonality in common variable immunodeficiency. Points from the study as a whole: Reportedly, TCR beta sequences from common variable immunodeficiency showed fewer deletions and N-nucleotide insertions.

The data were produced by immunoSEQ multiplex PCR, yet TCRdb's version contains in-frame clones alone and is incomplete. The sample yields approximately 8,300 clones, without any singletons. Their cognate antigens are unknown. The material sequenced was peripheral blood mononuclear cells. The receptors stem from a human donor with common variable immunodeficiency.

By sample share, this clone is medium-sized. The read is 3 residues too short to cover the CDR3 end, so that end is filled in from the germline J gene. The gene calls are TRBV2 and TRBJ2-5, with D perhaps matching TRBD1 (6 bases). The CDR3 runs 15 residues. Germline loops: CDR1 SNHLY, CDR2 FYNNEI. Trimming left V 6 bases short and J 2 bases short, with 16 bases between. The CDR3 spells CASRRETGGQETQYF. CDR3 bases read: TGTGCCAGCAGACGAGAGACAGGAGGACAAGAGACC.

This clone was seen many times. The CDR3 end lies 3 residues beyond the end of the read and is filled in from the germline J gene. The chain links TRBV10-2 to TRBJ2-7; 9 nucleotides line up with TRBD2. CDR1 and CDR2 from the germline V gene are WSHSY and SAAADI. The CDR3 contains 15 residues. V lost 7 bases, J lost 0 bases, and 7 bases stayed unmatched. The CDR3 DNA, read in part, is TGCGCCAGCACTTTTAGCGGGGGTGGCTCCTACGAG. Protein product: CASTFSGGGSYE. The full CDR3 reads CASTFSGGGSYEQYF.

This clone appeared many times. The CDR3 extends 3 residues past the end of the read, so its final part is completed from the germline J gene. The V and J genes are TRBV29-1 and TRBJ1-1; possible D gene TRBD1, 5 bases. CDR1 is SQVTM and CDR2 is ANQGSEA in the germline V gene. CDR3 length: 14 amino acids. Trimming left V 3 bases short and J 2 bases short, with 13 bases between. The covered CDR3 bases are TGCAGCGTTGACACAGGAATATTAAACACTGAA. Encoded protein: CSVDTGILNTE. The full CDR3 reads CSVDTGILNTEAFF.

This clone was found many times. The read stops 3 residues short of the end of the CDR3; the missing end is completed from the germline J gene. This rearrangement joins TRBV30 to TRBJ2-7; D may be TRBD1 (6 bases). Germline values: CDR1 GTSNPN, CDR2 SVGIG (reference sequence). The CDR3 totals 16 residues. Trimming shortened V by 2 bases and J by 0 bases, and 17 bases separated the two germline ends. This CDR3 is CAWSSYRTAYSYEQYF. The CDR3 bases that were read are TGTGCCTGGAGTTCCTATCGGACAGCCTACTCCTACGAG.

This clone showed up many times. CDR3 bases read: TGCGCCAGCAGCTTGGAAACTTCTAACTATGGC. Its translation: CASSLETSNYG. The whole CDR3 sequence is CASSLETSNYGYTF. The chain combines TRBV5-1 with TRBJ1-2, with D unclear. With the read ending 3 residues before the CDR3 end, the germline J gene is used to fill in that end. Germline CDR1 reads SGHRS; CDR2 reads YFSETQ. V dropped 0 bases and J dropped 0 bases, with 6 bases sitting between them. This CDR3 region has 14 residues.

This clone was seen many times. The read stops 3 residues short of the end of the CDR3; the missing end is completed from the germline J gene. V is TRBV5-1 and J is TRBJ2-5; D is uncertain. The V gene's germline CDR1 is SGHRS and CDR2 YFSETQ. The CDR3 is made up of 16 amino acids. Trimming stripped 0 bases from V and 4 bases from J, with 16 bases between. The DNA read from the CDR3 is TGCGCCAGCAGCTTGGCCTTGCAGGTTTTAGGAGAGACC. Protein sequence: CASSLALQVLGET. The whole CDR3 protein reads CASSLALQVLGETQYF.

This clone was seen many times. The sequenced part of the CDR3 DNA is TGCGCCAGCAGAACTCCGACTCATTGCCATGAG. Encoded protein: CASRTPTHCHE. The whole CDR3 is CASRTPTHCHEQFF. The V gene is TRBV10-1, the J gene TRBJ2-1, with D uncertain. The read is 3 residues too short to cover the CDR3 end, so that end is filled in from the germline J gene. The V gene's germline CDR1 is WNHNN and CDR2 SYGVQD (reference sequence). The CDR3 contains 14 residues. V dropped 6 bases and J dropped 8 bases, with 17 bases sitting between them.

This clone was seen many times. The read terminates 3 residues ahead of where the CDR3 ends, so the germline J gene completes it. The chain employs TRBV7-6 and TRBJ2-1; the match to TRBD2 covers 8 bases. The CDR3 runs to 15 residues. Germline CDR1 SGHVS, CDR2 FNYEAQ. V shed 5 bases and J 7 bases; nucleotides not matched to a gene: 10. The CDR3 DNA, read in part, is TGTGCCAGCAGCCCAGCTGCGGGGGGAAGGAATGAG. This gives the protein CASSPAAGGRNE. The CDR3 as a whole reads CASSPAAGGRNEQFF.

This clone was seen repeatedly, ten times or more. From the germline J gene comes the end of the CDR3, since the read stops 3 residues before it. The chain joins TRBV19 to TRBJ2-2; no reliable D call. Trimming took 7 bases from V and 1 from J, leaving 7 bases between them. The CDR3 has 13 amino acids. Germline CDR1 reads LNHDA; CDR2 reads SQIVND (reference sequence). The DNA read from the CDR3 is TGTGCCAGTATAAGGCAGAACACCGGGGAG. It encodes CASIRQNTGE. The whole CDR3 region reads CASIRQNTGELFF.

There are many counts of this clone. The CDR3 end falls 3 residues outside the read, so it is completed with the germline J gene. The rearrangement joins TRBV5-1 to TRBJ2-2; D is perhaps TRBD1 (6 bases). The germline gives CDR1 SGHRS, CDR2 YFSETQ. CDR3 length equals 16 residues. With 1 base removed from V and 1 base from J, the gap between germline ends came to 11 bases. The chain's CDR3 is CASSLLRTENTGELFF. CDR3 DNA (partial): TGCGCCAGCAGCTTGTTACGGACAGAGAACACCGGGGAG.

This clone was seen a handful of times. The read ends 3 residues before the CDR3 terminus; that terminus is restored from the germline J gene. This chain uses TRBV7-8 with TRBJ2-5; TRBD1 aligns across 12 bases. The germline CDR1 and CDR2 sequences are SGHVS and FQNEAQ. This CDR3 comprises 15 residues. J lost 6 bases, V lost 5 bases, and 7 bases had no gene match. Partial CDR3 DNA: TGTGCCAGCAGCGTAGGGACAGGGGGCCTGAAGACC. This gives the protein CASSVGTGGLKT. The CDR3 reads in full as CASSVGTGGLKTQYF.

This clone was picked up many times. The CDR3 end lies 3 residues beyond the end of the read and is filled in from the germline J gene. The chain couples TRBV12-3 or TRBV12-4 to TRBJ2-7, with 10 bases matching TRBD1. The ends lost 5 bases at V and 1 base at J; junction bases unmatched: 2. This CDR3 has 14 amino acids. The CDR3 here is CASSPGQGSYEQYF. The CDR3 DNA, read in part, is TGTGCCAGCAGTCCGGGACAGGGGTCCTACGAG.

This clone was seen more than once but under ten times. The DNA ends 3 residues before the CDR3 does, and the rest of the CDR3 is filled in from the germline J gene. The chain has TRBV20-1 and TRBJ2-1; 9 nucleotides line up with TRBD2. CDR1 DFQATT and CDR2 SNEGSKA come from the germline V gene (reference sequence). The CDR3 has 18 amino acids. V shed 4 bases and J 4 bases; nucleotides not matched to a gene: 17. The CDR3: CSAKTSGGSTGSYNEQFF. The sequenced CDR3 bases are TGCAGTGCTAAGACTAGCGGTGGCTCAACGGGGAGTTACAATGAG.

This clone has only a few counts. Read sequence stops 3 residues before the CDR3 end, and the germline J gene provides the missing end. The chain couples TRBV7-9 to TRBJ1-4; possibly TRBD1 for D (5 bases). Looked up from germline, CDR1 is SEHNR and CDR2 is FQNEAQ (reference sequence). Between the trimmed V and J ends, which lost 4 bases and 7 bases, there was a span of 16 bases. The CDR3 is 15 residues long. The CDR3 loop is CASSSALGGSEKLFF. The CDR3 bases that were read are TGTGCCAGCAGCTCCGCCCTGGGGGGATCTGAAAAA.

This clone was seen many times. Read coverage stops 3 residues before the CDR3 terminus; the germline J gene supplies the remainder. The V call is TRBV19, the J call TRBJ1-2; D not certain. The CDR3 is made up of 17 amino acids. Deletions cut 4 bases from V and 4 bases from J, with 22 bases between. Germline V gives CDR1 LNHDA, CDR2 SQIVND (reference sequence). CDR3: CASSTLSRGNGIYGYTF. Incomplete CDR3 DNA: TGTGCCAGTAGTACCTTATCGCGGGGAAATGGGATCTATGGC.

This clone has only a few counts. The part of the CDR3 DNA that was read is TGTGCCAGCAGCTTAACTAGCGGTACAGATACG. Protein sequence: CASSLTSGTDT. The whole CDR3 region reads CASSLTSGTDTQYF. This chain links TRBV7-6 with TRBJ2-3; TRBD2 aligns across 8 bases. The read ends 3 residues early relative to the CDR3; the germline J gene fills the gap. Germline V gene lookup returns CDR1 SGHVS and CDR2 FNYEAQ. The CDR3 covers 14 residues. V trimming: 2 bases; J trimming: 3 bases; junction bases outside the gene matches: 1.

This clone has at least ten counts. The CDR3 reads CASSLGQGRETQYF. CDR3 DNA, as far as it was read: TGCGCCAGCAGCCTCGGACAGGGACGAGAGACC. The chain carries TRBV5-1 and TRBJ2-5, with 8 bases fitting TRBD1. The read halts 3 residues ahead of the CDR3 end, with the missing end drawn from the germline J gene. Per the germline V gene, CDR1 is SGHRS and CDR2 is YFSETQ. The CDR3 is made up of 14 amino acids. With V trimmed by 4 bases and J by 4 bases, 6 bases remained unmatched.

In its sample, this clone was seen many times. CDR3 DNA, as far as it was read: TGCAGTGCTAGAGATGGACAGGGACAGAGCACAGATACG. Its translation: CSARDGQGQSTDT. The CDR3, in full, reads CSARDGQGQSTDTQYF. The chain combines TRBV20-1 with TRBJ2-3, with 8 nucleotides matching TRBD1. From the germline J gene comes the end of the CDR3, since the read stops 3 residues before it. This CDR3 comprises 16 residues. Germline V gives CDR1 DFQATT, CDR2 SNEGSKA (reference sequence). J lost 0 bases, V lost 0 bases, and 5 bases had no gene match.

This clone was counted at least ten times. The read gets to within 3 residues of the CDR3 end, and the germline J gene fills in the rest. This chain connects TRBV5-1 to TRBJ2-1, with TRBD1 matching 7 bases. The CDR3 extends over 16 amino acids. With 0 bases clipped from V and 1 base from J, the junction kept 4 bases outside the gene matches. The germline V gene has CDR1 SGHRS and CDR2 YFSETQ. The CDR3 reads CASSLAVRGSYNEQFF. The sequenced CDR3 bases are TGCGCCAGCAGCTTGGCAGTCAGGGGGTCCTACAATGAG.

This clone was observed many times. With the read ending 3 residues before the CDR3 end, the germline J gene is used to fill in that end. This chain connects TRBV12-3 or TRBV12-4 to TRBJ2-7, with D tentatively TRBD1 (5 bases). V was clipped by 1 base and J by 5 bases, with 12 bases between them. The CDR3 is made up of 14 amino acids. The sequenced CDR3 bases are TGTGCCAGCAGTTTAGACCAGGGAAGCAACGAG. Its protein is CASSLDQGSNE. The entire CDR3 protein reads CASSLDQGSNEQYF.

Of note for this clone: The read ends 3 residues before the CDR3 terminus; that terminus is restored from the germline J gene. The V and J genes are TRBV20-1 and TRBJ2-7; 14 positions match TRBD2. CDR3 length: 18 residues. CDR1 and CDR2 (germline): DFQATT, SNEGSKA (reference sequence). The trim removed 2 bases at V and 1 base at J, leaving 10 bases unmatched. CDR3 DNA (partial): TGCAGTGCTAGACCTCGGACTAGCGGGAGGCCGACGTCCTACGAG. Encoded protein: CSARPRTSGRPTSYE. The full CDR3 protein is CSARPRTSGRPTSYEQYF.

This clone is deemed medium-sized. The read gets to within 3 residues of the CDR3 end, and the germline J gene fills in the rest. This chain joins TRBV19 and TRBJ1-6; 7 bases align to TRBD1. Trimming cost V 6 bases and J 0 bases; bases outside gene matches: 11. The CDR3 loop spans 18 amino acids. CDR1 and CDR2 (germline): LNHDA, SQIVND (reference sequence). Partial CDR3 DNA: TGTGCCAGTAGAACCGCCCCGACAGGGAGCTCCTATAATTCACCC. Amino acid sequence: CASRTAPTGSSYNSP. The whole CDR3 sequence is CASRTAPTGSSYNSPLHF.

This clone is termed medium-sized. The CDR3 end falls 3 residues outside the read, so it is completed with the germline J gene. This chain links TRBV2 with TRBJ2-1, with TRBD2 matching over 9 bases. The CDR3 has 16 residues. Germline CDR1 and CDR2: SNHLY and FYNNEI. The junction had 15 bases not matched to a gene; V was cut back by 8 bases and J by 7 bases. Incomplete CDR3 DNA: TGTGCCAGCGCAAACATCGGCGGGGGGGGGCGGAATGAG. Translation gives CASANIGGGGRNE. The CDR3, in full, reads CASANIGGGGRNEQFF.

Points on this clone: The read halts 3 residues ahead of the CDR3 end, with the missing end drawn from the germline J gene. The chain joins TRBV2 to TRBJ1-3; D ambiguous. The CDR3 totals 13 residues. CDR1 and CDR2 from the germline V gene are SNHLY and FYNNEI. The V end was cut by 11 bases, the J end by 0 bases, with 11 bases between. CDR3 bases read: TGTGCCTACCGGCGGGCCTCTGGAAACACC. It yields the protein CAYRRASGNT. The full CDR3 protein is CAYRRASGNTIYF.

This CDR3 reads CASSLSLTRVHEQYF. Incomplete CDR3 DNA: TGTGCCAGCAGTTTATCGTTAACTAGAGTCCACGAG. The chain has TRBV27 and TRBJ2-7, with D tentatively TRBD2 (5 bases). The read halts 3 residues ahead of the CDR3 end, with the missing end drawn from the germline J gene. This CDR3 has 15 residues. In germline, CDR1 is MNHEY, CDR2 SMNVEV (reference sequence). Trimming left V 0 bases short and J 5 bases short, with 14 bases between.

In regard to this clone: A much larger clone sits a single nucleotide away, making a read error possible. The sequenced fragment ends 3 residues before the CDR3 boundary, so the rest is inferred from the germline J gene. This rearrangement joins TRBV7-6 to TRBJ2-5, with TRBD2 as a possible D gene (5 bases). V shed 5 bases and J shed 4 bases, with 17 bases lying between them. This CDR3 is built from 15 residues. The germline CDR1 and CDR2 sequences are SGHVS and FNYEAQ. The CDR3: CASSPRTRTGETQYF. CDR3 bases read: TGTGCCAGCAGCCCGAGAACTAGAACGGGAGAGACC.

Ten or more counts support this clone. Sequencing ends 3 residues short of the CDR3 end; the germline J gene provides the rest. The V and J genes are TRBV15 and TRBJ2-3; unclear D gene. Germline CDR1 is LNHNV and CDR2 is YYDKDF (reference sequence). The CDR3 totals 14 residues. V was cut by 0 bases and J by 1 base, with 5 bases left in between. This CDR3 is CATSRDRGTDTQYF. The sequenced part of the CDR3 DNA is TGTGCCACCAGCAGAGATCGGGGCACAGATACG.

This clone was detected many times. The CDR3 end falls 3 residues outside the read, so it is completed with the germline J gene. The V and J genes are TRBV5-1 and TRBJ1-2, with 9 positions matching TRBD1. The germline V gene encodes CDR1 SGHRS and CDR2 YFSETQ. V gave up 0 bases and J gave up 3 bases; unmatched junction bases: 0. This CDR3 spans 14 amino acids. CDR3 protein: CASSLGQGDYGYTF. The CDR3 bases that were read are TGCGCCAGCAGCTTGGGACAGGGGGACTATGGC. The whole variable domain, remainder taken from reference TRBV5-1 and TRBJ1-2, is KAGVTQTPRYLIKTRGQQVTLSCSPISGHRSVSWYQQTPGQGLQFLFEYFSETQRNKGNFPGRFSGRQFSNSRSEMNVSTLELGDSALYLCASSLGQGDYGYTFGSGTRLTVV.